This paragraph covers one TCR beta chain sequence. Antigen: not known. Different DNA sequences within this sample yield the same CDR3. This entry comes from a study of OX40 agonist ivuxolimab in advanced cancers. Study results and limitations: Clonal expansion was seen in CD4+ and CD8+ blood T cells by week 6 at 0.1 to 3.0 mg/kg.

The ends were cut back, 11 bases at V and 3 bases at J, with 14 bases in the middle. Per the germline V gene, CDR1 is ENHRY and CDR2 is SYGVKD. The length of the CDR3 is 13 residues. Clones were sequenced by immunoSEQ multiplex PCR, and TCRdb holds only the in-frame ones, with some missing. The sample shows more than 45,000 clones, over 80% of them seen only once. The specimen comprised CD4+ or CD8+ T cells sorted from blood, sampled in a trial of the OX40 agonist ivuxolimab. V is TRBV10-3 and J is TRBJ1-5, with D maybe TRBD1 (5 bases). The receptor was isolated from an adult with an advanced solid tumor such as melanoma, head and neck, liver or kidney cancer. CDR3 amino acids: CASGTGTNQPQHF. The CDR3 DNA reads TGTGCCTCCGGGACGGGGACCAATCAGCCCCAGCATTTT.